This TCR beta chain is from a study of response to subunit inactivated influenza vaccine. V was shortened by 3 bases and J by 6 bases, with 15 bases between the two germline ends. The CDR3 contains 15 residues. TCRdb re-called the RT-PCR reads with MiXCR, one entry per CDR3 protein. The sample has 150,000 to 200,000 distinct CDR3 sequences, about 12% seen once. This sample was shared with a second study, whose subject was T cells expressing NK-cell markers. In that study: Generation of TCR beta cDNA was performed by 5'RACE template switching incorporating UMIs.

The chain combines TRBV12-3 or TRBV12-4 with TRBJ2-1; D unresolved. This specimen was CD8+ T cells sorted from PBMCs, taken about 12 days after vaccination. This clonotype was obtained from a man aged 45-60 years who received an inactivated influenza vaccine. The CDR3 spells CASSLETPRTNEQFF. The CDR3 bases are TGTGCCAGCAGTTTGGAGACTCCGAGGACCAATGAGCAGTTCTTC.